The rows below give T cell receptor beta chains drawn from one sample of a study of T cell responses to AZD1222 COVID-19 vaccine. Profiling relied on immunoSEQ multiplex PCR, and the TCRdb table lists in-frame clones only, not all of them. This table has around 150,000 clones, around 92% appearing once. The sequenced sample was peripheral blood, obtained 28 days after the second AZD1222 dose. These receptors came from an adult who received the AZD1222 COVID-19 vaccine. The CDR3 runs from the conserved cysteine through the conserved F or W. The D gene is left open where the match is weak. Only part of the rows carry a size: once, few, many, or a class if the clone is expanded.

TRBV2	NA	NA	TRBJ1-2	TGTGCCAGCAGTCTTCGGTCTAACTATGGCTACACCTTC	CASSLRSNYGYTF
TRBV19	NA	NA	TRBJ1-1	TGTGCCAGTAAACCAGACAAGCTTAGGACTGAAGCTTTCTTT	CASKPDKLRTEAFF
TRBV7-2	NA	NA	TRBJ1-2	TGTGCCAGCAGCGTACAGACTCTTCCTAACTATGGCTACACCTTC	CASSVQTLPNYGYTF
TRBV19	NA	TRBD1	TRBJ2-7	TGTGCCAGTGGGCCGACAGGGAACTACGAGCAGTACTTC	CASGPTGNYEQYF
TRBV6-2/TRBV6-3	NA	TRBD2	TRBJ2-3	TGTGCCAGCAGTTTTTACAGCGGGGGGGCCAGCACAGATACGCAGTATTTT	CASSFYSGGASTDTQYF
TRBV20-1	NA	TRBD1	TRBJ1-1	TGCAGTGCTAGTGCTACAGGGGGTTACACTGAAGCTTTCTTT	CSASATGGYTEAFF
TRBV6-5	NA	TRBD1	TRBJ1-2	TGTGCCAGCAGTTACTCCCTCGGACAGGCAAACTATGGCTACACCTTC	CASSYSLGQANYGYTF
TRBV7-2	NA	TRBD2	TRBJ2-5	TGTGCCAGCAGCTTAGCGCATAGCGGGGGGCGGGAGACCCAGTACTTC	CASSLAHSGGRETQYF
TRBV10-1	once	NA	TRBJ1-1	TGCGCCAGCAGTACTACGTTGAACACTGAAGCTTTCTTT	CASSTTLNTEAFF
TRBV12-3/TRBV12-4	NA	TRBD2	TRBJ2-1	TGTGCCAGCAGTTTGACGGGGGGGCCTGTCTTC	CASSLTGGPVF
TRBV19	NA	NA	TRBJ1-1	TGTGCCAGTGGACTAACGGAATGGACGGGTGGGGCTTTCTTT	CASGLTEWTGGAFF
TRBV3-1/TRBV3-2	NA	TRBD2	TRBJ2-2	TGTGCCAGCAGCTTCAGACTAGCGGGGGATACCGGGGAGCTGTTTTTT	CASSFRLAGDTGELFF
TRBV28	NA	NA	TRBJ1-2	TGTGCCAGCAGTTTATTCCCGGCGACTAACTATGGCTACACCTTC	CASSLFPATNYGYTF
TRBV18	once	NA	TRBJ1-2	TGTGCCAGCTCACCACAGAACCGCTATGGCTACACCTTC	CASSPQNRYGYTF
TRBV2	NA	TRBD1	TRBJ1-5	TGTGCCAGCGACCAACAGGGGGGAGATCAGCCCCAGCATTTT	CASDQQGGDQPQHF
TRBV19	NA	NA	TRBJ1-1	TGTGCCAGTAGTATAGACCACGGGGTCCCGCGAACAGCTTTCTTT	CASSIDHGVPRTAFF
TRBV18	NA	NA	TRBJ1-2	TGTGCCAGCTCACCGACAGGTCAAAACTATGGCTACACCTTC	CASSPTGQNYGYTF
TRBV12-3/TRBV12-4	once	NA	TRBJ1-1	TGTGCCAGCTCGACACCCGTAAACACTGAAGCTTTCTTT	CASSTPVNTEAFF
TRBV2	NA	TRBD1	TRBJ1-6	TGTGCCAGCGCCTGGGACAGGGGAAATTCACCCCTCCACTTT	CASAWDRGNSPLHF
TRBV7-9	NA	NA	TRBJ1-2	TGTGCCAGCAGCCCTGACAGATCGGTGGGTGGCTACACCTTC	CASSPDRSVGGYTF
TRBV6-6	NA	TRBD1	TRBJ2-7	TGTGCCAGCAGTAACGGACAGGAATACGAGCAGTACTTC	CASSNGQEYEQYF
TRBV6-5	NA	NA	TRBJ2-1	TGTGCCAGCAGTACCGGACTGAGCTCCTACAATGAGCAGTTCTTC	CASSTGLSSYNEQFF
TRBV10-3	NA	TRBD2	TRBJ2-1	TGTGCCGCCATGGTAACTAGCGGACACAATGAGCAGTTCTTC	CAAMVTSGHNEQFF
TRBV7-9	NA	TRBD1	TRBJ1-2	TGTGCCAGCAGCTTCACCGGGACAGGGCTGTTCGGCTACACCTTC	CASSFTGTGLFGYTF
TRBV3-1/TRBV3-2	NA	NA	TRBJ1-3	TGTGCCAGCAGCCAGCAGCCTTACTCTGGAAACACCATATATTTT	CASSQQPYSGNTIYF
TRBV19	NA	NA	TRBJ2-7	TGTGCCAGTAGTATTTTTGTTGGGGAAAGGGCCTACGAGCAGTACTTC	CASSIFVGERAYEQYF
TRBV6-6	NA	TRBD1	TRBJ1-2	TGTGCCAGCAGGACGGGACAGGGCCACTATGGCTACACCTTC	CASRTGQGHYGYTF
TRBV19	NA	NA	TRBJ1-2	TGTGCCACAGAGACCGGGACCGGACTCTATGGCTACACCTTC	CATETGTGLYGYTF
TRBV2	NA	NA	TRBJ2-7	TGTGCCAGCAGTGAAATTGGTCTTTACGAGCAGTACTTC	CASSEIGLYEQYF
TRBV6-5	NA	NA	TRBJ2-7	TGTGCCAGCAGACAATACCAGGGGCCGCCCTACGAGCAGTACTTC	CASRQYQGPPYEQYF
TRBV19	NA	NA	TRBJ1-5	TGTGCCAGTAGTATAGTCATTTCTATACAGGGACTCTATCAGCCCCAGCATTTT	CASSIVISIQGLYQPQHF
TRBV18	NA	NA	TRBJ2-2	TGTGCCAGCTCACCACCGCAGAGAGCCGGGGAGCTGTTTTTT	CASSPPQRAGELFF
TRBV7-2	NA	NA	TRBJ1-2	TGTGCCAGCAGCCAAGACCCTATAGCTAACTATGGCTACACCTTC	CASSQDPIANYGYTF
TRBV10-2	NA	TRBD1	TRBJ1-2	TGCGCCAGCAGTGAGTGGGGACAGGGGGCGAGAGACTATGGCTACACCTTC	CASSEWGQGARDYGYTF
TRBV18	NA	NA	TRBJ1-3	TGTGCCAGCTCATACAGGGTGACCTCTGGAAACACCATATATTTT	CASSYRVTSGNTIYF
TRBV4-2	NA	TRBD2	TRBJ2-7	TGTGCCAGCAGCCAAGATTATGGGGAGGGCGACGAGCAGTACTTC	CASSQDYGEGDEQYF
TRBV5-1	NA	TRBD2	TRBJ2-3	TGCGCCAGCAGCTGGCGTTCGCTACGGACTAGCGGGGGGACAGATACGCAGTATTTT	CASSWRSLRTSGGTDTQYF
TRBV7-9	NA	NA	TRBJ2-7	TGTGCCAGCAGCCTCCACGACGAGCAGTACTTC	CASSLHDEQYF
TRBV6-5	NA	TRBD2	TRBJ2-1	TGTGCCAGCAGTTACTCGAGCGGGGGGGCCGACGAGCAGTTCTTC	CASSYSSGGADEQFF
TRBV6-5	NA	NA	TRBJ2-3	TGTGCCAGCAGTTACTCGGAGTTTAGCACAGATACGCAGTATTTT	CASSYSEFSTDTQYF
TRBV6-5	NA	NA	TRBJ1-1	TGTGCCAGCAGTTACGAAATCTACACTGAAGCTTTCTTT	CASSYEIYTEAFF
TRBV6-2/TRBV6-3	NA	NA	TRBJ1-5	TGTGCCAGCAGTTACTCGGATCAGCCCCAGCATTTT	CASSYSDQPQHF
TRBV7-9	once	TRBD1	TRBJ1-4	TGTGCCAGCACCTCAACAGGGGGCAACGAAAAACTGTTTTTT	CASTSTGGNEKLFF
TRBV7-6	NA	NA	TRBJ2-1	TGTGCCAGCAGCTTAGTTTCGGGGGCGTCCTACAATGAGCAGTTCTTC	CASSLVSGASYNEQFF
TRBV27	once	NA	TRBJ1-4	TGTGCCAGCAGTTTATCCCCAGGGGCCCTCAGTGAAAAACTGTTTTTT	CASSLSPGALSEKLFF
TRBV4-2	NA	TRBD1	TRBJ1-1	TGTGCCAGCAGCCGAGCAAGCAGGCGGGACAGGGGGCGAGCTTTCTTT	CASSRASRRDRGRAFF
TRBV24-1	NA	NA	TRBJ1-1	TGTGCCACCAGTGGGCGGACAGTTGCTGGCACTGAAGCTTTCTTT	CATSGRTVAGTEAFF
TRBV2	once	NA	TRBJ2-1	TGTGCCAGCAGTGAGTCCACTGAGCAGTTCTTC	CASSESTEQFF
TRBV9	once	NA	TRBJ1-3	TGTGCCAGCAGCGTAGAGGTCAGCTCTGGAAACACCATATATTTT	CASSVEVSSGNTIYF
TRBV7-9	once	TRBD2	TRBJ2-3	TGTGCCAGCAGCTTAGGGGACTACAACACAGATACGCAGTATTTT	CASSLGDYNTDTQYF
TRBV6-6	NA	NA	TRBJ2-7	TGTGCCAGCAGACGACTTGGCTACGAGCAGTACTTC	CASRRLGYEQYF
TRBV5-1	NA	NA	TRBJ1-1	TGCGCCAGCAGCCCCCGTAGACCGGGGGAGGGCACTGAAGCTTTCTTT	CASSPRRPGEGTEAFF